Described below is a single TCR beta chain sequence and its context. Source study methods: Amplification of reference gene primers provided the estimated nucleated cell counts. Some clones are missing from TCRdb's copy, which holds only in-frame ones; the method was immunoSEQ multiplex PCR. The V and J calls and clone size are taken from that table; D and trimming were inferred from the DNA. The sample lists a few hundred thousand clones; around 86% were seen once. Enrolment of Seattle patients took place during active infection, and they were followed longitudinally. This specimen belongs to a study of blood T cell repertoires in COVID-19. About the research overall: T cells, B-cell-depleted T cells, or PBMCs provided the cDNA or gDNA that served as material.

The sample comprised peripheral blood. This TCR was recovered from a woman aged 55 to 70 with COVID-19, enrolled during active disease.

This CDR3 reads CAWSVGSATYEQYF. The CDR3 bases are TGTGCCTGGAGTGTGGGTAGCGCGACCTACGAGCAGTACTTC. V usage is TRBV30 and J usage is TRBJ2-7, with D maybe TRBD2 (5 bases). The germline CDR1 and CDR2 sequences are GTSNPN and SVGIG (reference sequence). V lost 0 bases, J lost 2 bases, and 11 bases lay in between. The CDR3 consists of 14 residues.